Here is one TCR beta chain with its context. The data derive from a study of blood T cell repertoires in COVID-19. CDR1 and CDR2 from the germline V gene are LGHDT and YNNKEL (reference sequence). With 4 bases removed from V and 3 bases from J, the gap between germline ends came to 13 bases. The CDR3 extends over 14 amino acids. In the study's own analysis: For nucleated cells, counts were estimated from reference gene primer amplification. The protocol was immunoSEQ multiplex PCR, while the TCRdb copy is restricted to in-frame clones and leaves out a portion. Clone size and V and J calls were adopted from that table, with D and trimming inferred from the DNA. The data show 150,000 to 190,000 clones, with about 86% seen just once and 7.3% held by the top ten. In terms of age and location, participants ranged from roughly 18 to 100 years and lived in 24 US areas.

This receptor was identified in a man between 45 and 60 years old who had recovered from COVID-19. The sequencing input was PBMCs or T cells enriched from blood (not recorded which). The V gene is TRBV3-1 (or the pseudogene TRBV3-2), the J gene TRBJ2-7, with D perhaps TRBD2 (5 bases). Written as DNA, the CDR3 is TGTGCCAGCAGCCTCCTAGGGAGTTACTACGAGCAGTACTTC. As protein: CASSLLGSYYEQYF.